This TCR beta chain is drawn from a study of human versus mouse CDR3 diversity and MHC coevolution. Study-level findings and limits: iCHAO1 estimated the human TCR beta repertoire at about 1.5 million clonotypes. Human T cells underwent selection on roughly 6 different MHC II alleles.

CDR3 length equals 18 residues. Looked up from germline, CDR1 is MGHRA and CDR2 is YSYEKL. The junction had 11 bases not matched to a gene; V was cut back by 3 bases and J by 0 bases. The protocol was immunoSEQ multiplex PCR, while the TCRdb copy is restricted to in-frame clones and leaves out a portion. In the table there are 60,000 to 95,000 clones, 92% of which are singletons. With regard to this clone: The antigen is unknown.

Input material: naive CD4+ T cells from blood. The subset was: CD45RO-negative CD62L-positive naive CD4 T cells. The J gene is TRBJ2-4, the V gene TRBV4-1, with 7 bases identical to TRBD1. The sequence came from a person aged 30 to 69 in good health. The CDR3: CASSQVGTVKLAKNIQYF. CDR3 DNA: TGCGCCAGCAGCCAGGTCGGGACAGTGAAACTAGCCAAAAACATTCAGTACTTC.